This record concerns one TCR beta chain sequence. Its cognate antigen is unknown. This CDR3 is built from 15 residues. Trimming pared 3 bases from V and 4 bases from J, leaving 15 bases between. The germline CDR1 and CDR2 sequences are KGHSH and LQKENI. This sample stems from a study of CD8 T cells in ankylosing spondylitis. Study-wide results and caveats: Previous work reported some of these motif variants in the synovial fluid and blood of reactive arthritis. Seemingly characteristic of ankylosing spondylitis blood was a TCR beta motif consisting of 7 or 8 highly homologous variants. Disease-linked clones had a CD8+ phenotype and relatively low frequency in peripheral blood. Reportedly, significant enrichment of disease-linked clones occurred in matched ankylosing spondylitis synovial fluid.

Quantitative molecular-barcoded 5'-RACE generated the TCR beta libraries. TCRdb re-derived calls from the 5' RACE reads in MiXCR, one entry per CDR3 protein. Of more than 650,000 distinct CDR3 sequences detected, approximately 12% appear once; the ten largest clones hold under 0.6%. This TCR was recovered from a male donor with ankylosing spondylitis. Specimen: blood, either unsorted or a sorted T cell fraction (not recorded which). The rearrangement joins TRBV18 to TRBJ1-1; D is unclear. The CDR3 protein is CASSPKGWTGTEAFF. CDR3 sequence (DNA): TGTGCCAGCTCACCGAAGGGCTGGACGGGCACTGAAGCTTTCTTT. The complete variable domain, with remaining parts taken from reference TRBV18 and TRBJ1-1, reads NAGVMQNPRHLVRRRGQEARLRCSPMKGHSHVYWYRQLPEEGLKFMVYLQKENIIDESGMPKERFSAEFPKEGPSILRIQQVVRGDSAAYFCASSPKGWTGTEAFFGQGTRLTVV.